The T cell receptor (beta chain) under discussion was sequenced for a study of shared clonotypes between healthy human individuals. Germline CDR1 is MGHRA and CDR2 is YSYEKL. V shed 0 bases, J shed 0 bases, and the junction held 8 bases outside the gene matches. The CDR3 is 19 residues long. All of the donors resided in Nashville, Tennessee, and each was a Caucasian adult. The split of CD4+ cells yielded CD45RA+ naive and CD45RA-negative memory subsets. Clones were sequenced by immunoSEQ multiplex PCR, and TCRdb holds only the in-frame ones, with some missing. The sample includes about 2.4 million clones, over 85% of them seen just once.

Sequenced input: naive CD4+ T cells from PBMCs. This sample's subset: CD45RA+ positively selected. The sequence derives from a man aged 18 to 35 in good health. Some clones in this sample may be carry-over from other donors' samples. J is TRBJ1-5 and V is TRBV4-1; 10 nucleotides line up with TRBD1. CDR3 sequence (DNA): TGCGCCAGCAGCCAAGATTCTAGGACAGGGGGAATTAGCAATCAGCCCCAGCATTTT. Protein product: CASSQDSRTGGISNQPQHF.